The 14 T cell receptor beta chains presented below share a single source sample, sequenced in a study of T cells in Graves' hyperthyroidism and ophthalmopathy. TCR beta CDR3 region amplification was performed from RNA transcripts. TCR CDR3 underwent first-round RT-PCR with the HTBI primer set. TCRdb analysed the multiplex PCR reads with MiXCR anew, one entry per CDR3 protein. The sample carries approximately 560,000 distinct CDR3 sequences, around a sixth recorded once. The sample was blood. These TCRs come from a woman aged 25 to 39 with Graves' hyperthyroidism.

DNA for the CDR3: TGTGCCAGCGAGGGACAGGCAAATCAGCCCCAGCATTTT. Translating it yields CASEGQANQPQHF. This chain uses TRBV10-3 with TRBJ1-5, with 8 bases aligning to TRBD1. CDR3 length: 13 amino acids. V shed 10 bases, J shed 4 bases, and the junction held 6 bases outside the gene matches. Germline V gene data show CDR1 as ENHRY and CDR2 as SYGVKD.

The sample holds many counts of this clonotype. The V and J genes are TRBV12-5 and TRBJ2-2; the D gene is possibly TRBD2 (6 bases). Germline V gives CDR1 LGHNT, CDR2 FRNRAP. The V end was cut by 7 bases, the J end by 1 base, with 16 bases between. The CDR3 loop spans 16 amino acids. CDR3 sequence: CASAPRGTRNTGELFF. In DNA form, the CDR3 reads TGTGCTAGTGCCCCCCGCGGGACTCGGAACACCGGGGAGCTGTTTTTT.

This clonotype appeared a few times. V usage is TRBV3-1 and J usage is TRBJ2-1; TRBD1 is a possible D gene (6 bases). This CDR3 is 11 amino acids long. Germline values: CDR1 LGHDT, CDR2 YNNKEL (reference sequence). V gave up 4 bases and J gave up 14 bases, with 12 bases separating them. DNA for the CDR3: TGTGCCAGCAGCCTTCAGGGGCGGGAGTTCTTC. Protein: CASSLQGREFF.

This clonotype was counted ten times or more. The chain links TRBV2 to TRBJ1-5; maybe TRBD1 (6 bases). Germline CDR1 SNHLY, CDR2 FYNNEI. With 8 bases removed from V and 4 bases from J, the gap between germline ends came to 18 bases. This CDR3 spans 15 amino acids. The chain's CDR3 is CASVPRGGGNQPQHF. DNA of the CDR3: TGTGCCAGCGTCCCCAGGGGAGGTGGAAATCAGCCCCAGCATTTT.

The sample holds a few counts of this clonotype. V usage is TRBV6-5 and J usage is TRBJ1-1; D unresolved. V lost 2 bases and J lost 0, with 7 bases in between. The CDR3 is 14 residues long. Germline loops: CDR1 MNHEY, CDR2 SVGAGI. This CDR3 reads CASSYEGMNTEAFF. Written as DNA, the CDR3 is TGTGCCAGCAGTTACGAGGGAATGAACACTGAAGCTTTCTTT.

This clonotype was seen only a few times. The chain recombines TRBV7-6 with TRBJ2-3; TRBD1 aligns across 7 bases. Germline lookup yields CDR1 SGHVS and CDR2 FNYEAQ. V lost 5 bases, J lost 2 bases, and 4 bases stayed unmatched. This CDR3 is 14 amino acids long. This CDR3 is CASSTGQNTDTQYF. CDR3 sequence (DNA): TGTGCCAGCAGCACGGGACAGAACACAGATACGCAGTATTTT.

This clonotype was counted many times. This chain links TRBV20-1 with TRBJ2-2; 7 bases match TRBD2. Germline CDR1 and CDR2: DFQATT and SNEGSKA (reference sequence). The CDR3 totals 16 residues. J lost 4 bases, V lost 0 bases, and 8 bases had no gene match. The CDR3 coding sequence is TGCAGTGCTAGAGATGAGGCGGGGGAACTCACCGGGGAGCTGTTTTTT. The encoded protein is CSARDEAGELTGELFF.

This clonotype was counted only a few times. V and J are TRBV12-3 or TRBV12-4 and TRBJ2-1; D is unresolved. Deletions cut 9 bases from V and 8 bases from J, with 20 bases between. The CDR3 consists of 14 residues. The CDR3 reads CASHHTGATDEQFF. The CDR3 nucleotides are TGTGCCAGTCATCATACCGGTGCTACGGATGAGCAGTTCTTC.

The chain has TRBV20-1 and TRBJ2-3, with D maybe TRBD2 (6 bases). Germline loops: CDR1 DFQATT, CDR2 SNEGSKA (reference sequence). The CDR3 spans 14 residues. V lost 5 bases and J lost 2, with 14 bases in between. CDR3 loop: CSALAHSITDTQYF. In DNA, the CDR3 is TGCAGTGCTCTAGCGCATAGTATCACAGATACGCAGTATTTT.

The chain couples TRBV5-1 to TRBJ2-1; possibly TRBD2 for D (6 bases). V was clipped by 0 bases and J by 5 bases, with 12 bases between them. CDR3 length: 15 amino acids. CDR1 SGHRS and CDR2 YFSETQ come from the germline V gene. Written as DNA, the CDR3 is TGCGCCAGCAGCTTGGTCGAGCGGGTGGACAATGAGCAGTTCTTC. Translated, it gives CASSLVERVDNEQFF.

This clonotype occurred many times. The chain links TRBV2 to TRBJ2-2; D remains unclear. The CDR3 sequence is 14 residues long. Trimming pared 4 bases from V and 1 base from J, leaving 7 bases between. CDR1 is SNHLY, CDR2 FYNNEI, per germline. The CDR3 sequence: CASSVSQNTGELFF. The CDR3, as DNA: TGTGCCAGCAGTGTTAGCCAGAACACCGGGGAGCTGTTTTTT.

About this clonotype itself: Mismatch with germline at one junction end may stem from a read error. The gene calls are TRBV15 and TRBJ2-3, with D perhaps TRBD1 (6 bases). The CDR3 is 19 amino acids. Germline lookup yields CDR1 LNHNV and CDR2 YYDKDF (reference sequence). The CDR3 DNA is TGTGCCGCCAGCAGGGCGCCTAGGGCAGGGGCTCGGATTGCAGATACGCAGTATTTT. Its translation: CAASRAPRAGARIADTQYF.

V gene TRBV7-2 combines with J gene TRBJ2-6, with D tentatively TRBD1 or TRBD2 (5 bases each). V was shortened by 5 bases and J by 4 bases, with 12 bases between the two germline ends. This CDR3 contains 15 residues. Germline-derived CDR1 and CDR2 are SGHTA and FQGNSA. For the CDR3, the DNA is TGTGCCAGCAGCCGTCAGGGACCCGGGGCCAACGTCCTGACTTTC. Translating gives CASSRQGPGANVLTF.

This clonotype was seen at least ten times. The chain carries TRBV12-5 and TRBJ2-1; D is unresolved. V was shortened by 3 bases and J by 5 bases, with 8 bases between the two germline ends. Germline V gene lookup returns CDR1 LGHNT and CDR2 FRNRAP. CDR3 length: 13 amino acids. CDR3 nucleotide sequence: TGTGCTAGTGGTTTTGGTCCAAACAATGAGCAGTTCTTC. This sequence encodes CASGFGPNNEQFF.